This T cell receptor beta chain appears in the sequencing data of a study of blood T cell repertoires in COVID-19 (dated by TCRdb to about 2020). A note on the overall study: Samples from collaborators originated in the United States, Italy and Spain and spanned both the acute and convalescent phases of COVID-19. Where HLA class I and class II types were available, the types were taken from metadata supplied by the sample provider, not from assay-based typing. Subjects who had been exposed to COVID-19, were actively infected with it, or had recovered from it provided the deeply sampled blood TCRbeta repertoires that made up the dataset. The repertoires were released in a freely available public database intended as a resource for research on the immune response to SARS-CoV-2. The prospective study material was composed of cDNA or gDNA derived from T cells, B-cell-depleted T cells, or PBMCs. Samples were obtained from the ongoing ImmuneRACE study (first 160 participants) and from 1,200 or so subjects provided by 6 global collaborators. A de-identified subject ID, COVID-19 status, age in years and sex were almost always included in the sample metadata. The study at large found these results: The quantity of clinical and demographic metadata differed by source and by participant and was supplied without curation.

This clone was detected once. Its antigen is still unknown. No base quality information exists; no much larger clone differs at one position. TCRbeta CDR3 regions were amplified from genomic DNA by means of the immunoSEQ Assay, a bias-controlled multiplex PCR. Processing in the source paper ran as follows. The number of nucleated cells in each sample was estimated by amplification of reference gene primers within the assay. To quantify the absolute abundance of each unique TCRbeta CDR3 rearrangement, sequence reads were collapsed and filtered. For each sample, productive Simpson clonality was calculated by taking the square root of Simpson's diversity index across productive rearrangements. Drawn from immuneACCESS, this table holds only the in-frame rearrangements with V and J called that TCRdb kept. Clones are partly lost; checked studies trace under half to an unresolved V gene and leave the rest unexplained. That table supplies the V and J calls and clone size; D and trimming were determined from the DNA. This sample is represented by about 670,000 clones; approximately 90% of them were singletons. The top ten hold under 0.3% of the sample.

The collaborating institutions used their own protocols to collect whole blood in K2EDTA tubes. For TCRbeta analysis, collaborators shipped samples as frozen whole blood, isolated PBMCs, or DNA extracted from either of those sample types. Per the germline V gene, MNHEY is the CDR1 and SVGAGI is the CDR2. V is shortened by 6 bases, J by 1 base, and the region joining them spans 11 bases. From cysteine to phenylalanine, the CDR3 is 14 amino acids long. The read is trimmed to its CDR3 DNA, 42 bases read in frame from base 1. This clonotype was obtained from a woman younger than 30 with acute or convalescent COVID-19. Source material: peripheral blood. The receptor chain draws on TRBV6-5 and TRBJ2-3; a tentative D call is TRBD2 (5 bases match). In nucleotides, the sequence is TGTGCCAGCAGGGCTCTCGGGGGCACAGATACGCAGTATTTT. Its product reads: CASRALGGTDTQYF.